The text below deals with one T cell receptor (beta chain). Antigen specificity is unknown. TCRdb used MiXCR to reprocess the RT-PCR reads, holding one entry per CDR3 protein. This sample yields hundreds of thousands of distinct CDR3 sequences, of which around 8% are seen a single time; over 10% belongs to the top ten. This record belongs to a study of response to subunit inactivated influenza vaccine. Germline lookup yields CDR1 SGHRS and CDR2 YFSETQ. CDR3 length: 13 amino acids. The V end lost 3 bases, the J end lost 1 base, and 7 bases lay between the germline ends. Findings and caveats of the study: Authors suggested that a seasonal influenza vaccination recruits few new T cells each time.

The sequence came from a man between 50 and 75 years old who received an inactivated influenza vaccine. V and J are TRBV5-1 and TRBJ1-1; the D gene is possibly TRBD1 (5 bases). The sequencing used PBMCs from blood, collected less than 30 months after vaccination. The CDR3 DNA follows: TGCGCCAGCAGCTGGACAAGGAACACTGAAGCTTTCTTT. It encodes CASSWTRNTEAFF.